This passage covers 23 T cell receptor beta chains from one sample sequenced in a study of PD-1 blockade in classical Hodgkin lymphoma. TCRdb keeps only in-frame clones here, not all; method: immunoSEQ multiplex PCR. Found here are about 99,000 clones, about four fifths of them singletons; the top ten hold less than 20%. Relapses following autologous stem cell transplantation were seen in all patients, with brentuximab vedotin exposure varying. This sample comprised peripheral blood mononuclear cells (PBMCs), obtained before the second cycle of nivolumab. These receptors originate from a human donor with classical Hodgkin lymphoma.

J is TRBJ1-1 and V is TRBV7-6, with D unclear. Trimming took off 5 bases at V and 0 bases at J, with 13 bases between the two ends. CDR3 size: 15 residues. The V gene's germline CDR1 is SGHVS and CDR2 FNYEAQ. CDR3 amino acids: CASSIDPAMNTEAFF. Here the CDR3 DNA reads TGTGCCAGCAGCATCGACCCCGCGATGAACACTGAAGCTTTCTTT.

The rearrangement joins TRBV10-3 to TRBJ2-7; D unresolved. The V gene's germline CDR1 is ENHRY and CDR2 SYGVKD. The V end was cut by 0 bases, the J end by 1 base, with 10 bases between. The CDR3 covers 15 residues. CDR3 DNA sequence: TGTGCCATCAGTGAGTCCGCTACCGGGTCCTACGAGCAGTACTTC. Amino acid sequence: CAISESATGSYEQYF.

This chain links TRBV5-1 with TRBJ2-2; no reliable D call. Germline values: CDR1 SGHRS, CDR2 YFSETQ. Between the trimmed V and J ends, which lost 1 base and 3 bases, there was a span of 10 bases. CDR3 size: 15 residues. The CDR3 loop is CASSLIGGDTGELFF. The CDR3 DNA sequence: TGCGCCAGCAGCTTGATAGGCGGAGACACCGGGGAGCTGTTTTTT.

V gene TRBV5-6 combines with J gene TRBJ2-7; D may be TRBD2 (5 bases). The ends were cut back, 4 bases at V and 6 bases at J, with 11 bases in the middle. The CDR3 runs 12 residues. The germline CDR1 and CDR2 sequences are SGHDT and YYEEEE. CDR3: CASSLGELEQYF. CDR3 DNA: TGTGCCAGCAGCCTCGGGGAACTCGAGCAGTACTTC.

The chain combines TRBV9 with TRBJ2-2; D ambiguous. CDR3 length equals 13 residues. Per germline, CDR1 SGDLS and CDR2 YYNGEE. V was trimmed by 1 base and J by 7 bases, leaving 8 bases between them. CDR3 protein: CASSVSPGGELFF. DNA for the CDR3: TGTGCCAGCAGCGTATCCCCAGGCGGGGAGCTGTTTTTT.

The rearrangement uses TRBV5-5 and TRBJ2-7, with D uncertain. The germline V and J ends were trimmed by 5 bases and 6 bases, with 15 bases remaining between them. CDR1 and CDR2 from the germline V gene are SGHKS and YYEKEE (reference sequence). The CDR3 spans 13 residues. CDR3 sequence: CASSPPRSSEQYF. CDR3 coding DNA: TGTGCCAGCAGTCCTCCCCGATCTAGCGAGCAGTACTTC.

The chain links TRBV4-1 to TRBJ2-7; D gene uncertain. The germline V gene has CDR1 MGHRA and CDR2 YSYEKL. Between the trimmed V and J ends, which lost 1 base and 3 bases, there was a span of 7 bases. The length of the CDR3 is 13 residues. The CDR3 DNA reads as TGCGCCAGCAGCCAAGCTCGGAACTACGAGCAGTACTTC. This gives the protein CASSQARNYEQYF.

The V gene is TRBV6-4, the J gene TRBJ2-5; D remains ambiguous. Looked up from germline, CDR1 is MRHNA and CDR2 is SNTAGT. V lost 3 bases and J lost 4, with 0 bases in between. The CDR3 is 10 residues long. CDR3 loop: CASSEETQYF. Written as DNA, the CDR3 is TGTGCCAGCAGTGAAGAGACCCAGTACTTC.

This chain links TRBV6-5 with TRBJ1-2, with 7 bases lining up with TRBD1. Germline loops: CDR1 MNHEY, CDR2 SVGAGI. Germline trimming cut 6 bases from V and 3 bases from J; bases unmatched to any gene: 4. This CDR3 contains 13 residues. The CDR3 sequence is CASSSTGDYGYTF. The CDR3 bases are TGTGCCAGCAGCTCTACAGGGGACTATGGCTACACCTTC.

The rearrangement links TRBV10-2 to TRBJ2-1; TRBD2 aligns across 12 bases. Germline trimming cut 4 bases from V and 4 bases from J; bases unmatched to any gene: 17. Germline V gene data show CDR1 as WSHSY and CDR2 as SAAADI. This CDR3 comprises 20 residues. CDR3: CASSGGQGTSTSGRYNEQFF. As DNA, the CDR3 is TGCGCCAGCAGTGGGGGACAGGGGACCTCGACTAGCGGGAGATACAATGAGCAGTTCTTC.

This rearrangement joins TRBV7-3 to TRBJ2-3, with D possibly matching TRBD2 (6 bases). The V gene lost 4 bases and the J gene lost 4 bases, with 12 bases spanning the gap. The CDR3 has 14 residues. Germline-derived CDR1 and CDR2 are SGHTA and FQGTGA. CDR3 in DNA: TGTGCCAGCAGCTCCAACGGACTACCAGATACGCAGTATTTT. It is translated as CASSSNGLPDTQYF.

DNA of the CDR3: TGTGCCAGCAGCCGCGGGAGGGAATTCGAGCAGTACTTC. Translated, it gives CASSRGREFEQYF. V and J are TRBV6-1 and TRBJ2-7, with 9 bases aligning to TRBD2. Trimming removed 6 bases from V and 6 bases from J; junction bases left unmatched: 6. The CDR3 contains 13 residues. Germline CDR1 reads MNHNS; CDR2 reads SASEGT.

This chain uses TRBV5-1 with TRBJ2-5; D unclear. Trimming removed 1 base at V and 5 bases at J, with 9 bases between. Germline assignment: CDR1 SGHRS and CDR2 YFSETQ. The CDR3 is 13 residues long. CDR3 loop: CASSLRAFETQYF. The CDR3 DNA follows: TGCGCCAGCAGCTTGAGGGCGTTCGAGACCCAGTACTTC. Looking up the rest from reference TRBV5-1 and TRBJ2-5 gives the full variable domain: KAGVTQTPRYLIKTRGQQVTLSCSPISGHRSVSWYQQTPGQGLQFLFEYFSETQRNKGNFPGRFSGRQFSNSRSEMNVSTLELGDSALYLCASSLRAFETQYFGPGTRLLVL.

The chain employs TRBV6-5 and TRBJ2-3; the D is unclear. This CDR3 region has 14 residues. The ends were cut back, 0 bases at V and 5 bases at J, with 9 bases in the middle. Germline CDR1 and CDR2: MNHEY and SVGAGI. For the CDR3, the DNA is TGTGCCAGCAGTTACTCTAGGATCGGAGATACGCAGTATTTT. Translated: CASSYSRIGDTQYF.

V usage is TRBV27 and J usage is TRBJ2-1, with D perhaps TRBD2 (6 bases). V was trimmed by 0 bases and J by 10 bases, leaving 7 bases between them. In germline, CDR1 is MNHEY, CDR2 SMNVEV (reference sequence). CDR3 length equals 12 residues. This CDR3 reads CASSLSSGEQFF. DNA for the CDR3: TGTGCCAGCAGTTTATCGAGCGGGGAGCAGTTCTTC.

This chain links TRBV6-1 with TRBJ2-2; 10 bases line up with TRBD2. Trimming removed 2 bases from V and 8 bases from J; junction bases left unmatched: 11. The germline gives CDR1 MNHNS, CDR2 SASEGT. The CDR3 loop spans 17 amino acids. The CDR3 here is CASSEQGLAGVVGELFF. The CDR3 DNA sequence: TGTGCCAGCAGTGAACAAGGCCTAGCGGGAGTGGTGGGGGAGCTGTTTTTT.

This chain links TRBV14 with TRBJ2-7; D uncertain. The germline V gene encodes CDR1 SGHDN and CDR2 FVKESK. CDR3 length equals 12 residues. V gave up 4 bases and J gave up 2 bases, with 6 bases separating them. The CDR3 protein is CASSLSTYEQYF. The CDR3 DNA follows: TGTGCCAGCAGCCTTTCTACCTACGAGCAGTACTTC.

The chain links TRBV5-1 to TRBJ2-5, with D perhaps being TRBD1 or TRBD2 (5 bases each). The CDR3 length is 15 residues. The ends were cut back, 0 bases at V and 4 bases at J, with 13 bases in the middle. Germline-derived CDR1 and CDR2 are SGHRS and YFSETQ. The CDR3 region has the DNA TGCGCCAGCAGCTTGGATGGGGGAGTCGGAGAGACCCAGTACTTC. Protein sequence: CASSLDGGVGETQYF.

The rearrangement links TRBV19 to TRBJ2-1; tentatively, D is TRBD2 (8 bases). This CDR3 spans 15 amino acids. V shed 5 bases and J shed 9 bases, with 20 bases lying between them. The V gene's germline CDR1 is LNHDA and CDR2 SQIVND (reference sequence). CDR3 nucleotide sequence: TGTGCCAGTAGTTCCCCGGGACTAGGGGGCGGTGAGCAGTTCTTC. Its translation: CASSSPGLGGGEQFF.

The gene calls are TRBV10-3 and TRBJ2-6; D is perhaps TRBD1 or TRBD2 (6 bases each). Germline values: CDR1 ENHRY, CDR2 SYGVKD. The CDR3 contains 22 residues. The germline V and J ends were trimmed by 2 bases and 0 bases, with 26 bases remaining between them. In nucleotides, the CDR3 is TGTGCCATCAGTGAGCCTAGCCCCACTAGGGCAGGGGAGGACTCTGGGGCCAACGTCCTGACTTTC. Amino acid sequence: CAISEPSPTRAGEDSGANVLTF.

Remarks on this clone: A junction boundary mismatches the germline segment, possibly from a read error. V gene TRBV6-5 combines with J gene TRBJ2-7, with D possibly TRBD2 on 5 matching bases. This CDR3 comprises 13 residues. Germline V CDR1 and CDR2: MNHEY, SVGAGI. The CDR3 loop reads CANSLSGELEQYF. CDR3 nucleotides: TGTGCCAACAGTCTCTCCGGGGAGCTGGAGCAGTACTTC.

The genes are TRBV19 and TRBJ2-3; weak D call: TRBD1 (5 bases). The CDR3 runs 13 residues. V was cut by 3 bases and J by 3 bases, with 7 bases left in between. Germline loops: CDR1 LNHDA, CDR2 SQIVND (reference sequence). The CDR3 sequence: CASSIQGTDTQYF. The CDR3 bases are TGTGCCAGTAGTATTCAGGGTACAGATACGCAGTATTTT.

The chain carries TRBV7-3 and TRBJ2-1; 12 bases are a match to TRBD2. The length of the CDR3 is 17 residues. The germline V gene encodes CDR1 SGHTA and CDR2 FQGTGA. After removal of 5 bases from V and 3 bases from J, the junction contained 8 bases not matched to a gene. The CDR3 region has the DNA TGTGCCAGCAGCCCTAGCGGGAGGGTTTCAGGCTACAATGAGCAGTTCTTC. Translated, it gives CASSPSGRVSGYNEQFF.